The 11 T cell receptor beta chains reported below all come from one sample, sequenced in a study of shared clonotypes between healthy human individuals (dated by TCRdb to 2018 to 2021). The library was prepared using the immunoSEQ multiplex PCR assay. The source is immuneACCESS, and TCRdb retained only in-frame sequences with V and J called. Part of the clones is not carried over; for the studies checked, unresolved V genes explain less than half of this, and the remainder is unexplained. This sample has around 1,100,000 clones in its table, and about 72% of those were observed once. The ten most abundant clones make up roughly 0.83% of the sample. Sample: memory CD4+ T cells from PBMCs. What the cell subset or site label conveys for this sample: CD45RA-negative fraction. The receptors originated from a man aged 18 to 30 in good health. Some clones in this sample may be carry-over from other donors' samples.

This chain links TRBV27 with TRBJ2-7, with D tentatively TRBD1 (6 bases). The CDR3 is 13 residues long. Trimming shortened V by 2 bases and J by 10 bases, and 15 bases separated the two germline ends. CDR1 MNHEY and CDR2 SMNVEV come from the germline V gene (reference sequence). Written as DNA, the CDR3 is TGTGCCAGCAGTTTAGTGCAGGCCAGGGGACAGTACTTC. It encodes CASSLVQARGQYF.

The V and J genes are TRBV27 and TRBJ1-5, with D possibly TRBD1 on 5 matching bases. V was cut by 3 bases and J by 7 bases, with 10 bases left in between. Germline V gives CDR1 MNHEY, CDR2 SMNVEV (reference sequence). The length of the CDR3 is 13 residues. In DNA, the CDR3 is TGTGCCAGCAGTTTTTCAGGGCCCCAGCCCCAGCATTTT. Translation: CASSFSGPQPQHF.

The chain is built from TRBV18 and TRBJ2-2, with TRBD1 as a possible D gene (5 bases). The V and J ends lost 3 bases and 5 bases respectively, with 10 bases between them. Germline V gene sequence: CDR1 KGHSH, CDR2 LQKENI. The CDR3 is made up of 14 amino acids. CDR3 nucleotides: TGTGCCAGCTCACCCCCCTCAGGGACCGGGGAGCTGTTTTTT. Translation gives CASSPPSGTGELFF.

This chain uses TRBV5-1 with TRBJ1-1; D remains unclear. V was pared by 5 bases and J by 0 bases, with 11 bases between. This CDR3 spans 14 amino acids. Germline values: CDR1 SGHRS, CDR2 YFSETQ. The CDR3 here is CASSAARLNTEAFF. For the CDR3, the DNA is TGCGCCAGCAGTGCCGCCAGGCTGAACACTGAAGCTTTCTTT.

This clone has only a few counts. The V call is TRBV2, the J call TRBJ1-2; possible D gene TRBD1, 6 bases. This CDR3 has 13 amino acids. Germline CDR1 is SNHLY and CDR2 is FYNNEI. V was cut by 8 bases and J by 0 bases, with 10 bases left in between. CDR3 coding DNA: TGTGCCAGCGCCTGGGGGCCTAACTATGGCTACACCTTC. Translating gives CASAWGPNYGYTF.

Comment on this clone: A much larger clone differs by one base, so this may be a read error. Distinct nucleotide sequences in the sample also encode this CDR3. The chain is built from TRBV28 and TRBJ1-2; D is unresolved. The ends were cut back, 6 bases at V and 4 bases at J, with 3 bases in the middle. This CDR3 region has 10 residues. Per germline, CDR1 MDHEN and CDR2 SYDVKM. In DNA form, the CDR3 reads TGTGCCAGCAGCCGCTATGGCTACACCTTC. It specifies CASSRYGYTF.

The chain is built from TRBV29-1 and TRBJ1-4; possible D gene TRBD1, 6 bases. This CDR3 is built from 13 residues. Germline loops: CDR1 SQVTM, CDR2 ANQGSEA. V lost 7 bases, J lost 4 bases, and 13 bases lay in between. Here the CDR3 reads CSAVRGFNEKLFF. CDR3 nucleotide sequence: TGCAGCGCTGTAAGGGGGTTTAATGAAAAACTGTTTTTT. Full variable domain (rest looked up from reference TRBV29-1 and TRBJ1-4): SAVISQKPSRDICQRGTSLTIQCQVDSQVTMMFWYRQQPGQSLTLIATANQGSEATYESGFVIDKFPISRPNLTFSTLTVSNMSPEDSSIYLCSAVRGFNEKLFFGSGTQLSVL.

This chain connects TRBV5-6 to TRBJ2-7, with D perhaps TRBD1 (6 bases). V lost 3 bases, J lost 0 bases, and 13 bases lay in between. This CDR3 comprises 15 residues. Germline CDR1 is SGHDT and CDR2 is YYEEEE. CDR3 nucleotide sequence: TGTGCCAGCAGCTCTACAGGGTCTTACTCCTACGAGCAGTACTTC. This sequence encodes CASSSTGSYSYEQYF.

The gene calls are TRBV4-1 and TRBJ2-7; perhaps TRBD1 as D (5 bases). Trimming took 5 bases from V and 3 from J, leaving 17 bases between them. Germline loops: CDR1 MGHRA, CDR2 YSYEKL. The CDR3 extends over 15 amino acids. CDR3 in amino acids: CASSFRVRLDYEQYF. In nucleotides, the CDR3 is TGCGCCAGCAGCTTCAGGGTCCGTCTTGACTACGAGCAGTACTTC.

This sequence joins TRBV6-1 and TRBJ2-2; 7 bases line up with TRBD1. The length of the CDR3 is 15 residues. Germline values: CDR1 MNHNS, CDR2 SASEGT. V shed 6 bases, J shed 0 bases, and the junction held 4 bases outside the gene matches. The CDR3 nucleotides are TGTGCCAGCAGACCGGGACAGACGAACACCGGGGAGCTGTTTTTT. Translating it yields CASRPGQTNTGELFF.

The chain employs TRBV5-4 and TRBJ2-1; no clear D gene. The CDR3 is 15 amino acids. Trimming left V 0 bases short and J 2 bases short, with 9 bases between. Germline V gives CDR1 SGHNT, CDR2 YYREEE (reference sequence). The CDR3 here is CASSLGMIPYNEQFF. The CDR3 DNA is TGTGCCAGCAGCTTGGGGATGATTCCCTACAATGAGCAGTTCTTC.